This T cell receptor (beta chain) was captured by sequencing in a study of beta chain features in type 1 diabetes (dated by TCRdb to about 2018). About the full investigation: Mean age, gender distribution, total cell number and subset yield did not differ between patients and healthy donors. A total of roughly 100,000,000 sorted cells were examined across all samples, and the number of cells per subset was strongly correlated with RNA yield. Regulatory and stem cell-like memory subsets were isolated from only 8 patients and about eight healthy donors, whereas naive and central memory subsets came from all 30 or so donors. The study compared the TCRB repertoires of sorted circulating CD4+ T cell subsets in recently diagnosed type 1 diabetes patients with those in matched healthy donors.

This clone was observed at least ten times. The antigen it binds to is not known. No quality values exist for individual bases; no much larger clone is one base distant. The paper as a whole reports these results and caveats: Naive, central memory and regulatory TCRB repertoires appeared to be more similar among patients than among healthy donors. Because cDNA was sequenced instead of genomic DNA, highly expressing activated cells could be over-represented, though the groups showed no difference in activation or CD3 levels. Only small numbers of individuals were included in the HLA sub-analyses, which left unresolved whether HLA type had any influence on TCRB rearrangement. Shorter templates might have been favored by PCR, but patient and control samples were amplified and corrected together, so both groups would have been affected equally by any skew. Type 1 diabetes patients showed a moderate but significant shortening of TCRB CDR3 length in all four CD4+ subsets. At VDJ recombination sites, patients with type 1 diabetes made fewer insertions and deleted more nucleotides, a pattern implying thymic rearrangement abnormalities.

Each donor gave one peripheral blood draw, averaging around 120 mL, which was collected into heparinised tubes. Naive, central memory, regulatory and stem cell-like memory CD4+ T cells were sorted on a BD FACSAria II using a panel including CD45RO, CCR7, CD25, CD127, CD95 and CD27. A purity above 95% was achieved for all sorted populations. Right away, PBMCs were isolated by Lymphoprep density gradient centrifugation and were stained directly, with no culture step. So that batch effects would be minimized, each experiment stained and sorted samples in pairs, pairing one healthy donor with one patient. The CDR3 goes from the cysteine to the phenylalanine over 12 residues. The entry retains the CDR3 DNA only, 36 bases that are in frame from base 1. Cut back by 1 base and 4 bases, the V and J ends lie 5 bases apart. Reading the germline V gene (reference sequence) gives CDR1 SEHNR and CDR2 FQNEAQ. All of the isolated RNA was reverse transcribed with the High Capacity cDNA Reverse Transcription Kit, so expressed TCRB transcripts were sequenced. Naive, central memory and regulatory T cell samples underwent deep immunoSEQ sequencing, averaging roughly 3.3 million total reads per sample. Sorted cells were lysed in RLT buffer and RNA was extracted with DNase-treated RNeasy Micro or Mini kits, depending on cell number. Each cell subset was processed on its own to prevent cross-contamination, while patient and healthy donor samples were processed together. TCRB sequences were amplified from cDNA with the immunoSEQ multiplex PCR, producing 87-bp fragments spanning the CDR3 region. The amplicons were sequenced using the Illumina HiSeq platform. The study's processing was this. PCR bias was corrected computationally using synthetic template baselines, and reads within Hamming distance 2 were collapsed, with unmergeable singletons discarded. By aligning reads against IMGT, V, D and J genes, CDR3 length, and insertions or deletions at six rearrangement sites were assigned. Clonotype counts were normalized to sorted cell number within each subset before computing true diversity and Gini coefficients with the tcR R package. The overlap coefficient, calculated on TCRB nucleotide sequences, was used to measure repertoire sharing. Out-of-frame TCRB sequences from naive cells were analyzed to stand in for the pre-selection repertoire. Imported from immuneACCESS, the table was reduced by TCRdb to in-frame sequences with V and J called. These copies leave out some clones; in studies compared against another copy, an unresolved V gene accounts for under half, and the cause of the remainder is not known. The DNA was the basis for D and trimming; V, J and clone size are from that table. Counted in this sample were under 250,000 clones; 13% to 15% of them appeared once. The ten largest account for more than 0.02% of the sample.

The specimen sequenced was naive CD4+ T cells from blood. In light of the paper, this sample's cell subset or site label describes: true naive CD4+ T cells. This chain is built from TRBV7-9 and TRBJ2-7; the D gene assignment is ambiguous. The receptor's source is a woman aged 40 to 55 in good health. CDR3 protein: CASSLGQYEQYF. The sequenced DNA: TGTGCCAGCAGCTTAGGTCAGTACGAGCAGTACTTC.